Sequencing of this T cell receptor beta chain was carried out in a study of response to subunit inactivated influenza vaccine. This clonotype was recorded a few times. Its antigen is undetermined. Each CDR3 protein is one row after TCRdb ran MiXCR on the RT-PCR reads. Here the sample spans 450,000 to 700,000 distinct CDR3 sequences, 14% being singletons. The V gene's germline CDR1 is SGHRS and CDR2 YFSETQ. The CDR3 covers 17 residues. Trimming at V came to 3 bases and at J to 1 base, leaving 8 bases not matched to a gene. Regarding the study as a whole: Authors suggested few new T cells are recruited by each seasonal influenza vaccination.

The receptor comes from a man aged 45-65 years who received an inactivated influenza vaccine. The rearrangement links TRBV5-1 to TRBJ2-7; 12 positions match TRBD2. Material: PBMCs from blood, obtained 11 to 12 days after vaccination. The CDR3 is CASSSRTSGASSYEQYF. Written as DNA, the CDR3 is TGCGCCAGCAGCTCCCGGACTAGCGGGGCGTCTTCCTACGAGCAGTACTTC.